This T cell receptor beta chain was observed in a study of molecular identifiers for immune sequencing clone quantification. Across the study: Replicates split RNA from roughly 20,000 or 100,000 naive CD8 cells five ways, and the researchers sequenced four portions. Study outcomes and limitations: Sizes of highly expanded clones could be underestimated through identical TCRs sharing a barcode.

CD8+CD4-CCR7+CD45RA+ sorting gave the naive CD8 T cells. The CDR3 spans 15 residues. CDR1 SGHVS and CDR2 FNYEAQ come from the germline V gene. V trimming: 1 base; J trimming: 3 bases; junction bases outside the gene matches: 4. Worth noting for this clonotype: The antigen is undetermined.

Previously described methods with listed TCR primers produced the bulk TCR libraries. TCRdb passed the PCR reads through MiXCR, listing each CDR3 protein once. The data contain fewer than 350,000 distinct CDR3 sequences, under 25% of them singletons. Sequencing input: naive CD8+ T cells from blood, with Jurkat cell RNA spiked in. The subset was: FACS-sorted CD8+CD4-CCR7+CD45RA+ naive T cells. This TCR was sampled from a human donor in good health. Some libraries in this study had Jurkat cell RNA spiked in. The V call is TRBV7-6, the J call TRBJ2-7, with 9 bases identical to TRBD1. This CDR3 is CASSLGTGVIYEQYF. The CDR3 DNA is TGTGCCAGCAGCTTAGGGACAGGGGTAATCTACGAGCAGTACTTC. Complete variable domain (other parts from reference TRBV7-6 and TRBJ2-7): GAGVSQSPRYKVTKRGQDVALRCDPISGHVSLYWYRQALGQGPEFLTYFNYEAQQDKSGLPNDRFSAERPEGSISTLTIQRTEQRDSAMYRCASSLGTGVIYEQYFGPGTRLTVT.